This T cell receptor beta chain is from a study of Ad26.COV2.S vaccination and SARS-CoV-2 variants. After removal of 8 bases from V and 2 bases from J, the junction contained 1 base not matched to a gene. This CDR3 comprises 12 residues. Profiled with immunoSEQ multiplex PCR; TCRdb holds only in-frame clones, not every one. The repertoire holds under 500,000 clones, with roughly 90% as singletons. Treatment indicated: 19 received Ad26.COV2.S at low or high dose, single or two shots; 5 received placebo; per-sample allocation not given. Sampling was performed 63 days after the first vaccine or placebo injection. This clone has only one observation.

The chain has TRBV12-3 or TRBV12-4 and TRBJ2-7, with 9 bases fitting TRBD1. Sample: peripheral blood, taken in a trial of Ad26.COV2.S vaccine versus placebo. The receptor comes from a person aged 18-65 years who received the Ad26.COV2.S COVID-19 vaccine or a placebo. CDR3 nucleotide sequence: TGTGCCAGCGGGACAGGGACCTACGAGCAGTACTTC. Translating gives CASGTGTYEQYF.